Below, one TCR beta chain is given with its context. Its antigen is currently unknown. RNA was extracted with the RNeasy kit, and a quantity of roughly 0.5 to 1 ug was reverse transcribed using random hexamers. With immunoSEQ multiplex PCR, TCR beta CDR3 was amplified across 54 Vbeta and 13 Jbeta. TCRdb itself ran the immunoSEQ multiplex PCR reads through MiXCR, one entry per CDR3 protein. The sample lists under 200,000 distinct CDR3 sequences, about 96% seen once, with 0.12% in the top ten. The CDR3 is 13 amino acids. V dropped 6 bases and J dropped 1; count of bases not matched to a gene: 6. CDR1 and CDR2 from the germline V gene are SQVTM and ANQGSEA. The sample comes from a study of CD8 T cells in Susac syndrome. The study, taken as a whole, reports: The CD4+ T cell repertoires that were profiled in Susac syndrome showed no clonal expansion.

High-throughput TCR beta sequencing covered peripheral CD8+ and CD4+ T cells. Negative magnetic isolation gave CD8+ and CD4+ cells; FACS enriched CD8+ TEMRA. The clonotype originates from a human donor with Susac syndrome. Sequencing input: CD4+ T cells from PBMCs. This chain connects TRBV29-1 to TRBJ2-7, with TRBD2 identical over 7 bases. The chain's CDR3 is CSVLTSSSYEQYF. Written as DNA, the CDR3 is TGCAGCGTATTGACTAGCTCATCCTACGAGCAGTACTTC.